This TCR beta chain appears in the sequencing data of a study of breast tumors, draining lymph nodes, adjacent tissues (dated by TCRdb to about 2016). For the study in its entirety: TCR beta repertoires were compared across tumor, adjacent nontumor tissue and axillary lymph nodes obtained from breast cancer patients. The study aimed to assess the relationships and possible T-cell exchange between tumor, surrounding tissue and draining lymph node repertoires in human breast cancer.

The paper's findings and limits, for the study overall: The conclusion that tumor T cells originate in lymph nodes was framed as consistent with a hypothesis rather than directly demonstrated. The data were considered consistent with most tumor T cells being derived from the lymph node and subsequently expanding within tumor tissue. Tumor T-cell repertoires showed less diversity than lymph node repertoires and more diversity than nontumor tissue repertoires, and tumor T-cell repertoires showed preferential V and J gene usage. The similarity between tumor and nontumor tissue repertoires was significantly greater in luminal-like breast cancer than in basal-like breast cancer.

Turning to this clonotype: It has no known antigen specificity. The DNA is left out, because the CDR3 cannot be placed on it with certainty; the CDR3 is given as TCRdb lists it.

Lymph node samples came from the axillary draining lymph nodes of breast cancer patients. Sequencing used an Illumina HiSeq 2000. TCR beta chain libraries were generated by multiplex PCR amplification. The amplified TCR beta chain products were analyzed by high-throughput sequencing. The public reads were quality trimmed at Q25 with fastp and then assembled into clones with MiXCR by TCRdb, keeping productive beta chains. Rows are unified per CDR3 protein, each entry keeping the most common DNA and genes. The sample contains 150,000 to 200,000 distinct CDR3 sequences, approximately 33% of them found a single time. The top ten clones comprise around 4.5% of the sample. For CDR1 and CDR2, the germline V gene (reference sequence) lists SEHNR and FQNEAQ. There are 18 amino acids in the CDR3, from cysteine to phenylalanine inclusive.

This TCR was recovered from a female donor with breast cancer. Some clones in this sample may be carry-over from other donors' samples. Specimen: axillary lymph node tissue. The chain employs TRBV7-9 and TRBJ1-2. CDR3 sequence: CASSIYLCSVVGLDGYTF.